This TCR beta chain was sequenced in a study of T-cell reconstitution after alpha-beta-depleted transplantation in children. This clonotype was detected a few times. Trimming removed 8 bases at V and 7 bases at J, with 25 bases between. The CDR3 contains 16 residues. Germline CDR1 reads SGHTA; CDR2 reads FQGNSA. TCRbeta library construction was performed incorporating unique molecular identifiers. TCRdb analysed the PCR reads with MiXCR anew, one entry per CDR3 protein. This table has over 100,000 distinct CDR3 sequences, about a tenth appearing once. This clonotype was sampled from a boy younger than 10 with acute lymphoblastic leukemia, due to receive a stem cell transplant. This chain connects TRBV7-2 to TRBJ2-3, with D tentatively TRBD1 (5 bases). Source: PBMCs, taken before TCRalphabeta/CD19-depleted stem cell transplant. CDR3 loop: CASPLASTDNFNTQYF. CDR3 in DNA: TGTGCCAGCCCTCTGGCCAGCACGGACAACTTTAATACGCAGTATTTT.